This T cell receptor beta chain was documented in a study of T cell changes during pregnancy in multiple sclerosis. This clone was recorded only once. With 6 bases removed from V and 4 bases from J, the gap between germline ends came to 12 bases. The CDR3 loop spans 13 amino acids. Per the germline V gene, CDR1 is WSHSY and CDR2 is SAAADI. Repertoires were generated with immunoSEQ multiplex PCR, while TCRdb's copy carries only in-frame clones and drops some. The sample carries some 59,000 clones, 80% to 90% recorded once. This specimen was peripheral blood, taken in the first trimester of pregnancy. This sequence was found in a female donor with multiple sclerosis, enrolled in a pregnancy study. The chain carries TRBV10-2 and TRBJ1-1; D is perhaps TRBD1 (6 bases). The CDR3, as DNA: TGCGCCAGCAGGTTAGGGGGGGGCACTGAAGCTTTCTTT. It translates to CASRLGGGTEAFF.